This T cell receptor beta chain was documented in a study of blood T cell repertoires in COVID-19. Study-level information: Material from acute and convalescent COVID-19 was sourced from the United States, Italy and Spain. PBMCs, B-cell-depleted T cells, or T cells provided the cDNA or gDNA that made up the material.

Seattle's enrolled individuals joined amid active infection and were then monitored longitudinally. The CDR3 contains 13 residues. Trimming removed 3 bases from V and 2 bases from J; junction bases left unmatched: 1. Per the germline V gene, CDR1 is SGHDT and CDR2 is YYEEEE. In the authors' workflow: Reference gene primer amplification in the assay estimated nucleated cell counts. Profiled with immunoSEQ multiplex PCR; TCRdb holds only in-frame clones, not every one. The V and J calls and clone size were taken over from that table, and D and trimming were inferred from the DNA. The profile shows 160,000 or so clones, around nine tenths of them singletons.

This TCR derives from a woman between 65 and 79 years old with COVID-19, enrolled during active disease. Sequenced: peripheral blood. The rearrangement links TRBV5-6 to TRBJ2-5; TRBD1 agrees at 7 bases. CDR3 coding DNA: TGTGCCAGCAGCTGGGACAGTCAAGAGACCCAGTACTTC. This codes for CASSWDSQETQYF.